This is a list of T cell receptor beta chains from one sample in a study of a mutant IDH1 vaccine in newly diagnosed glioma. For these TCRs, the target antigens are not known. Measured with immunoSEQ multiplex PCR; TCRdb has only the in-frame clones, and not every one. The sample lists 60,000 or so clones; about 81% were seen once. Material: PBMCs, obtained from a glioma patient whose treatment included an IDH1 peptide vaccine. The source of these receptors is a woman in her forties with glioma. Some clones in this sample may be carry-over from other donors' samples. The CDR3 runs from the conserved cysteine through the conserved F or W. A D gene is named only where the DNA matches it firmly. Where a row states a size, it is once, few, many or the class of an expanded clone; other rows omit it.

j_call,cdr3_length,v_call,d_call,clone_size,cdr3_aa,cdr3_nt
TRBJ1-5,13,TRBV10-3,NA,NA,CAISEQTYQPQHF,TGTGCCATCAGTGAACAGACCTATCAGCCCCAGCATTTT
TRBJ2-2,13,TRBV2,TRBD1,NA,CASRDRGPGELFF,TGTGCCAGCAGGGACAGGGGGCCCGGGGAGCTGTTTTTT
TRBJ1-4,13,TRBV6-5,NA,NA,CASNSATNEKLFF,TGTGCCAGCAACAGTGCAACTAATGAAAAACTGTTTTTT
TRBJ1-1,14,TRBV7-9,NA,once,CASSRVAGDTEAFF,TGTGCCAGCAGCCGGGTGGCAGGGGACACTGAAGCTTTCTTT
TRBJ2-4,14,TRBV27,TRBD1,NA,CASRVQGWGNIQYF,TGTGCCAGCAGGGTACAGGGGTGGGGAAACATTCAGTACTTC
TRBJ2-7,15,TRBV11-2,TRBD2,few,CASIVTSGGSYEQYF,TGTGCCAGCATCGTAACTAGCGGGGGATCCTACGAGCAGTACTTC
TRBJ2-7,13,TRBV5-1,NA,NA,CASSLPAGHEQYF,TGCGCCAGCAGCTTGCCCGCAGGCCACGAGCAGTACTTC
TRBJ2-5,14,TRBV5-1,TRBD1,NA,CASSIQGAGETQYF,TGCGCCAGCAGCATACAGGGGGCAGGGGAGACCCAGTACTTC
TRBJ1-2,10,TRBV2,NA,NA,CASRAYGYTF,TGTGCCAGCAGGGCGTATGGCTACACCTTC
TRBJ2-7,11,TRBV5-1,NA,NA,CASSLGQGQYF,TGCGCCAGCAGCTTGGGGCAAGGACAGTACTTC
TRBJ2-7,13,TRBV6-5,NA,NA,CASSRDRTYEQYF,TGTGCCAGCAGTCGCGACAGAACCTACGAGCAGTACTTC
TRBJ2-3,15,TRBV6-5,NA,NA,CASSSFDRTTDTQYF,TGTGCCAGCAGTTCCTTTGACAGGACCACAGATACGCAGTATTTT
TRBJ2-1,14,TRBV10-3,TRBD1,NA,CAISEGQGSDEQFF,TGTGCCATCAGTGAGGGACAGGGAAGCGATGAGCAGTTCTTC
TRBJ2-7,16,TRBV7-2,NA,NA,CASSPVGGPGSYEQYF,TGTGCCAGCAGCCCCGTAGGGGGGCCCGGGTCCTACGAGCAGTACTTC
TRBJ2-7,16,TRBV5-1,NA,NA,CASSFKPASDSYEQYF,TGCGCCAGCAGCTTTAAACCAGCGTCGGACTCCTACGAGCAGTACTTC
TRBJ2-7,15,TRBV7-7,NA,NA,CASSRVQGMTDEQYF,TGTGCTAGCAGCCGCGTACAGGGAATGACGGACGAGCAGTACTTC
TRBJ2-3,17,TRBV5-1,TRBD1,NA,CASNQEQGAGGADTQYF,TGCGCCAGCAACCAAGAACAGGGGGCTGGGGGGGCAGATACGCAGTATTTT
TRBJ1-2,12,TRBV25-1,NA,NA,CASSGQSGGYTF,TGTGCCAGCAGTGGACAATCGGGCGGCTACACCTTC
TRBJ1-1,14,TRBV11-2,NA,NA,CASSSDTRRAEAFF,TGTGCCAGCAGCTCTGACACTAGGAGGGCTGAAGCTTTCTTT
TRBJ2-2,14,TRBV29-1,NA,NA,CSVERQVNTGELFF,TGCAGCGTTGAACGACAGGTGAACACCGGGGAGCTGTTTTTT
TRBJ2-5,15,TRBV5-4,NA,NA,CASSYTGWSEETQYF,TGTGCCAGCAGTTACACAGGGTGGTCGGAGGAGACCCAGTACTTC